The 19 T cell receptor beta chains in this list originate from one sample, sequenced in a study of control samples from healthy donors and cancer patients. The repertoire was sequenced with immunoSEQ multiplex PCR; TCRdb's copy has only in-frame clones and lacks some. The sample lists approximately 44,000 clones, roughly three quarters occurring once. The specimen sequenced was formalin-fixed, paraffin-embedded tissue. The receptors here all came from a male donor with melanoma.

The J gene is TRBJ2-2, the V gene TRBV7-3; D call uncertain. Germline CDR1 SGHTA, CDR2 FQGTGA. The CDR3 extends over 13 amino acids. The V end lost 5 bases, the J end lost 5 bases, and 9 bases lay between the germline ends. Here the CDR3 reads CASSPTSTGELFF. The CDR3 region has the DNA TGTGCCAGCAGCCCAACGAGTACCGGGGAGCTGTTTTTT.

The chain employs TRBV7-2 and TRBJ2-1; D remains ambiguous. The CDR3 covers 14 residues. The germline gives CDR1 SGHTA, CDR2 FQGNSA. Trimming cost V 1 base and J 9 bases, with 13 bases left between them. This CDR3 is CASSLGVWSGEQFF. The CDR3 DNA follows: TGTGCCAGCAGCTTAGGGGTTTGGTCGGGTGAGCAGTTCTTC.

The V call is TRBV6-8, the J call TRBJ1-3; D gene unclear. The CDR3 has 15 residues. V shed 6 bases and J shed 2 bases, with 14 bases lying between them. Germline lookup yields CDR1 MNHGY and CDR2 SAAAGT. The CDR3 here is CASSPFGGPGNTIYF. CDR3 sequence (DNA): TGTGCCAGCAGCCCCTTTGGCGGGCCTGGAAACACCATATATTTT.

This clone is a singleton in its sample. This chain links TRBV11-2 with TRBJ1-2, with D unclear. This CDR3 is 14 amino acids long. V lost 4 bases and J lost 6, with 15 bases in between. Looked up from germline, CDR1 is SGHAT and CDR2 is FQNNGV. CDR3 loop: CASSSQGKLNGYTF. DNA for the CDR3: TGTGCCAGCAGCTCCCAAGGCAAGCTAAATGGCTACACCTTC.

This clone occurred a few times. This chain connects TRBV19 to TRBJ1-6, with a tentative D call TRBD1 (5 bases). The CDR3 runs to 12 residues. Germline loops: CDR1 LNHDA, CDR2 SQIVND (reference sequence). Trimming stripped 7 bases from V and 15 bases from J, with 16 bases between. The CDR3 protein is CASTEAGLGLHF. DNA for the CDR3: TGTGCCAGTACCGAGGCAGGGCTTGGCCTCCACTTT. Variable domain in full (rest from reference TRBV19 and TRBJ1-6): DGGITQSPKYLFRKEGQNVTLSCEQNLNHDAMYWYRQDPGQGLRLIYYSQIVNDFQKGDIAEGYSVSREKKESFPLTVTSAQKNPTAFYLCASTEAGLGLHFGNGTRLTVT.

V is TRBV7-9 and J is TRBJ2-7; 10 nucleotides line up with TRBD2. CDR1 and CDR2 from the germline V gene are SEHNR and FQNEAQ (reference sequence). The CDR3 runs 16 residues. The V segment lost 0 bases and the J segment 6 bases; nucleotides outside the gene matches: 8. In nucleotides, the CDR3 is TGTGCCAGCAGCTTAGCGCCTCTAGCGGGAGCTTCCGAGCAGTACTTC. Its translation is CASSLAPLAGASEQYF. The variable domain in full, with the rest retrieved from reference TRBV7-9 and TRBJ2-7, is DTGVSQNPRHKITKRGQNVTFRCDPISEHNRLYWYRQTLGQGPEFLTYFQNEAQLEKSRLLSDRFSAERPKGSFSTLEIQRTEQGDSAMYLCASSLAPLAGASEQYFGPGTRLTVT.

This clone was detected only a few times. J is TRBJ2-7 and V is TRBV14; TRBD2 might be the D (5 bases). Trimming removed 2 bases from V and 2 bases from J, with 16 bases in between. The CDR3 has 16 amino acids. Germline-derived CDR1 and CDR2 are SGHDN and FVKESK. In DNA form, the CDR3 reads TGTGCCAGCAGCCAACGGATGGCAGGACTCACCTACGAGCAGTACTTC. Protein: CASSQRMAGLTYEQYF.

This clone was detected once. The sample holds other DNA sequences that translate to the same CDR3. The chain has TRBV2 and TRBJ2-4; D remains ambiguous. Trimming cost V 2 bases and J 2 bases, with 4 bases left between them. CDR1 and CDR2 from the germline V gene are SNHLY and FYNNEI. The CDR3 is made up of 13 amino acids. The chain's CDR3 is CASSETSKNIQYF. CDR3 bases: TGTGCCAGCAGTGAAACCTCCAAAAACATTCAGTACTTC.

The chain carries TRBV6-5 and TRBJ2-3; D perhaps matches TRBD1 (5 bases). The CDR3 is 14 residues long. The V gene's germline CDR1 is MNHEY and CDR2 SVGAGI. V gave up 3 bases and J gave up 3 bases, with 10 bases separating them. CDR3 residues: CASSYDSWTDTQYF. DNA for the CDR3: TGTGCCAGCAGTTATGACAGTTGGACAGATACGCAGTATTTT.

This rearrangement joins TRBV10-3 to TRBJ2-7; 9 bases match TRBD2. Trimming at V came to 3 bases and at J to 7 bases, leaving 10 bases not matched to a gene. Germline V gene lookup returns CDR1 ENHRY and CDR2 SYGVKD. This CDR3 comprises 15 residues. CDR3 nucleotide sequence: TGTGCCATCAGTGAACCGACCTTAGCGGGAGAAGAGCAGTACTTC. Its translation is CAISEPTLAGEEQYF.

This chain links TRBV9 with TRBJ1-1; a possible D gene is TRBD1 (6 bases). The CDR3 is made up of 16 amino acids. The V gene lost 5 bases and the J gene lost 1 base, with 18 bases spanning the gap. The germline V gene encodes CDR1 SGDLS and CDR2 YYNGEE. The CDR3 region is CASSLVGGNPNTEAFF. The CDR3 DNA follows: TGTGCCAGCAGTTTAGTGGGGGGCAACCCGAACACTGAAGCTTTCTTT.

J is TRBJ2-3 and V is TRBV7-2; TRBD2 aligns across 10 bases. This CDR3 has 18 residues. Trimming took 7 bases from V and 0 from J; bases not matched to a gene: 13. CDR1 and CDR2 from the germline V gene are SGHTA and FQGNSA. The CDR3 coding sequence is TGTGCCAGCAACCTACGGGCTAGCGGGGGCAGTAGCACAGATACGCAGTATTTT. Protein sequence: CASNLRASGGSSTDTQYF. The full variable domain, rest sourced from reference TRBV7-2 and TRBJ2-3, is GAGVSQSPSNKVTEKGKDVELRCDPISGHTALYWYRQSLGQGLEFLIYFQGNSAPDKSGLPSDRFSAERTGGSVSTLTIQRTQQEDSAVYLCASNLRASGGSSTDTQYFGPGTRLTVL.

This clone was picked up a small number of times. CDR3 nucleotide sequence: TGTGCCAGCAGTTTACCCCGGTGGGAGCAGTTCTTC. This encodes CASSLPRWEQFF. The rearrangement joins TRBV28 to TRBJ2-1; no clear D gene. Germline V gives CDR1 MDHEN, CDR2 SYDVKM. The CDR3 extends over 12 amino acids. Trimming removed 2 bases from V and 10 bases from J, with 9 bases in between.

This chain joins TRBV28 and TRBJ1-1; D perhaps matches TRBD1 (5 bases). The CDR3 totals 12 residues. Trimming shortened V by 11 bases and J by 8 bases, and 18 bases separated the two germline ends. Germline loops: CDR1 MDHEN, CDR2 SYDVKM. The CDR3 DNA reads TGTGCCTCGGAGGGGCAGGTCAGGGAAGCTTTCTTT. It translates to CASEGQVREAFF.

The chain joins TRBV7-9 to TRBJ2-5; 9 bases map to TRBD2. This CDR3 spans 15 amino acids. Germline-derived CDR1 and CDR2 are SEHNR and FQNEAQ (reference sequence). The trim removed 0 bases at V and 5 bases at J, leaving 4 bases unmatched. CDR3 nucleotide sequence: TGTGCCAGCAGCTTAGCTAGCGGGAGTGAGGAGACCCAGTACTTC. It specifies CASSLASGSEETQYF.

This sequence joins TRBV27 and TRBJ2-7, with 11 positions matching TRBD2. Germline V gene data show CDR1 as MNHEY and CDR2 as SMNVEV (reference sequence). CDR3 length: 14 residues. V lost 6 bases to trimming and J lost 4 bases; unmatched junction nucleotides: 5. This chain's CDR3 is CASRFSGRGYEQYF. The CDR3 region has the DNA TGTGCCAGCAGATTTAGCGGGAGGGGATACGAGCAGTACTTC.

The chain carries TRBV6-1 and TRBJ2-3; 11 bases are shared with TRBD1. Trimming cost V 4 bases and J 5 bases; bases outside gene matches: 8. The germline V gene has CDR1 MNHNS and CDR2 SASEGT. The CDR3 runs 16 residues. The DNA of the CDR3 is TGTGCCAGCAGTGCCCATGGACAGGGGGCTGGAGATACGCAGTATTTT. Residues: CASSAHGQGAGDTQYF.

This clone has a handful of counts. V gene TRBV4-1 combines with J gene TRBJ2-5, with D perhaps TRBD1 or TRBD2 (5 bases each). Germline-derived CDR1 and CDR2 are MGHRA and YSYEKL. V lost 0 bases and J 2 bases, leaving 7 bases between the germline ends. The CDR3 is 14 residues long. The CDR3 DNA follows: TGCGCCAGCAGCCAAGAGGGACGGCAAGAGACCCAGTACTTC. The encoded protein is CASSQEGRQETQYF.

This clone has just a few counts. This chain links TRBV24-1 with TRBJ1-5; D unclear. CDR1 and CDR2 (germline): KGHDR, SFDVKD. The V end was cut by 12 bases, the J end by 4 bases, with 18 bases between. CDR3 size: 14 residues. CDR3 protein: CASQPGESNQPQHF. In nucleotides, the CDR3 is TGTGCCTCCCAGCCCGGGGAGTCAAATCAGCCCCAGCATTTT.